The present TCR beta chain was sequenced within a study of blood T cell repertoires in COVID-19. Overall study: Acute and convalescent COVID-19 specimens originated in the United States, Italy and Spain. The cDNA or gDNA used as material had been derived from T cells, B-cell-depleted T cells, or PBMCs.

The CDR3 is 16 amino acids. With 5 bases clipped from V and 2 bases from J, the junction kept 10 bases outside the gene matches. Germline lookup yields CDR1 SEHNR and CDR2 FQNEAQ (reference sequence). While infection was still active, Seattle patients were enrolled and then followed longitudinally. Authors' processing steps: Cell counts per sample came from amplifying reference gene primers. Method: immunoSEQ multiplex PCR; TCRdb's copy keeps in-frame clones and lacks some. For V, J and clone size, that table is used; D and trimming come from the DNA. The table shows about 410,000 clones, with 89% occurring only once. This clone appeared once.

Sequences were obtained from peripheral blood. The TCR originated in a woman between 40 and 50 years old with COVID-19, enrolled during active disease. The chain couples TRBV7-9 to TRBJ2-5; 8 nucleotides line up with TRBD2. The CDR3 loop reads CASSPPRAGGQETQYF. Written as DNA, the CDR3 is TGTGCCAGCAGCCCCCCCAGGGCGGGAGGACAAGAGACCCAGTACTTC.